In this sample, the clone carrying this T cell receptor beta chain turned up a few times. Its cognate antigen is unknown. These data come from a study of identifying expanded T cells in peripheral blood. Study results and limitations: Over about two and four weeks, about 15 and 19 clones changed, versus approximately 1.1 between replicates. Across healthy donors, higher total template counts meant significantly greater approximately two-week count variance.

Some clones are missing from TCRdb's copy, which holds only in-frame ones; the method was immunoSEQ multiplex PCR. The sample records some 120,000 clones, 75% to 90% being singletons. During the collection period, no donor immune events like infections were recorded. CDR3 length: 13 amino acids. V shed 4 bases and J shed 0 bases, with 6 bases lying between them. CDR1 is LNHNV and CDR2 is YYDKDF in the germline V gene (reference sequence). The rearrangement uses TRBV15 and TRBJ1-1, with D unclear. The source of this sequence is a person aged 18 to 75 in good health. The sequenced material came from blood. The CDR3 loop is CATSMGLNTEAFF. The CDR3 DNA reads as TGTGCCACCAGCATGGGGTTGAACACTGAAGCTTTCTTT.